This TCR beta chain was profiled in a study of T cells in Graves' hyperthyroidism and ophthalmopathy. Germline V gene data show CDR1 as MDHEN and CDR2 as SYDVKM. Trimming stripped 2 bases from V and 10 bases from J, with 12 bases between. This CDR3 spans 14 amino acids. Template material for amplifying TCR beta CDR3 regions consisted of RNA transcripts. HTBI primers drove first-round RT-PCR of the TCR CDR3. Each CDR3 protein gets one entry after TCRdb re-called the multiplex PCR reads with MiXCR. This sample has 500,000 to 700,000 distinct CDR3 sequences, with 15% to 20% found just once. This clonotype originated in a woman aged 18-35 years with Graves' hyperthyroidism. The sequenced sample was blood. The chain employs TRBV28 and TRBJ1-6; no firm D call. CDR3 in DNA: TGTGCCAGCAGTTTACACCCCTCACGATCACCCCTCCACTTT. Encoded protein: CASSLHPSRSPLHF.